A single sample is the source of the 18 T cell receptor beta chains below, sequenced in a study of CD8+CD57+ T cells in acquired aplastic anemia. In patients chosen for sequencing, flow cytometry had shown CD8+CD57+ cell expansion. TCR beta VDJ and CDR3 were profiled, and genomic DNA was the template. TCRdb re-called the reads through MiXCR, storing one row per CDR3 protein. This table holds approximately 160,000 distinct CDR3 sequences, roughly 50% found once. Sequenced material: sorted CD4+, CD8+, or CD8+CD57+ T cells (not recorded which) from PBMCs. These receptor sequences come from a human donor with aplastic anemia.

This clonotype was counted ten times or more. The rearrangement uses TRBV5-6 and TRBJ2-1; D not certain. Trimming took off 6 bases at V and 9 bases at J, with 22 bases between the two ends. CDR1 and CDR2 from the germline V gene are SGHDT and YYEEEE. The CDR3 totals 15 residues. The CDR3 here is CASNRLPRASGEQFF. In nucleotides, the CDR3 is TGTGCCAGCAACCGTTTGCCCCGGGCATCGGGTGAGCAGTTCTTC.

In its sample, this clonotype was seen a few times. The V gene is TRBV10-3, the J gene TRBJ2-5; D remains unclear. CDR1 is ENHRY and CDR2 is SYGVKD in the germline V gene. The CDR3 is 11 residues long. V lost 2 bases and J 3 bases, leaving 1 base between the germline ends. CDR3 sequence (DNA): TGTGCCATCAGTGAGGAAGAGACCCAGTACTTC. Encoded protein: CAISEEETQYF.

With regard to this clonotype: A read error may explain this, as a much larger clone is one base away. CDR3 loop: CASSFARPSNNSPLHF. The CDR3 DNA sequence: TGTGCCAGCAGTTTCGCCAGGCCCTCGAACAATTCACCCCTCCACTTT. The chain recombines TRBV6-5 with TRBJ1-6; D is ambiguous. The CDR3 length is 16 residues. V lost 4 bases, J lost 7 bases, and 17 bases lay in between. The germline CDR1 and CDR2 sequences are MNHEY and SVGAGI.

A word on this clonotype: Germline and junction disagree at one end, which may indicate a read error. The V call is TRBV7-6, the J call TRBJ2-3; D gene unclear. The DNA matches TRBJ1-5 better at its end, which makes the J call doubtful. The CDR3 loop spans 15 amino acids. Per germline, CDR1 SGHVS and CDR2 FNYEAQ. CDR3 sequence reads: CASSPLVSGTDTQHF. The CDR3 DNA follows: TGTGCAAGCAGCCCCCTGGTTAGCGGCACAGATACGCAGCATTTT.

The chain joins TRBV11-2 to TRBJ2-1; 8 bases match TRBD2. The CDR3 spans 16 residues. The V gene's germline CDR1 is SGHAT and CDR2 FQNNGV. V shed 4 bases and J 2 bases; nucleotides not matched to a gene: 7. CDR3 coding DNA: TGTGCCAGCAGCTACGAACTAGCGGCCCCCTACAATGAGCAGTTCTTC. As protein: CASSYELAAPYNEQFF.

Concerning this clonotype: This may stem from a read error, because a much larger clone lies one nucleotide away. The chain is built from TRBV5-6 and TRBJ2-1, with 8 bases fitting TRBD2. Germline CDR1 and CDR2: SGHDT and YYEEEE. The CDR3 has 15 residues. Unmatched junction bases numbered 9, after V lost 6 bases and J lost 4 bases. The DNA of the CDR3 is TGTGCCAGCATCTGGGGTAGCGGGACTTACAATGAGCAGTTCTTC. Its protein is CASIWGSGTYNEQFF.

This clonotype has a count of ten or more. V is TRBV24-1 and J is TRBJ2-5, with 14 nucleotides matching TRBD2. This CDR3 is 17 amino acids long. Germline assignment: CDR1 KGHDR and CDR2 SFDVKD. Germline trimming cut 4 bases from V and 5 bases from J; bases unmatched to any gene: 8. The CDR3 nucleotides read TGTGCCACCAGTGACCGCGGGACTAGCGGGAGTAGGGAGACCCAGTACTTC. Translating it yields CATSDRGTSGSRETQYF.

The chain is built from TRBV24-1 and TRBJ2-1, with 7 bases matching TRBD1. V shed 3 bases, J shed 6 bases, and the junction held 7 bases outside the gene matches. The CDR3 is made up of 15 amino acids. Looked up from germline, CDR1 is KGHDR and CDR2 is SFDVKD. Here the CDR3 reads CATSDRQGGSNEQFF. In DNA, the CDR3 is TGTGCCACCAGTGATCGACAGGGTGGGAGCAATGAGCAGTTCTTC.

V usage is TRBV19 and J usage is TRBJ1-2; D gene unclear. Trimming left V 5 bases short and J 8 bases short, with 18 bases between. Germline CDR1 LNHDA, CDR2 SQIVND (reference sequence). The CDR3 is 14 amino acids. DNA for the CDR3: TGTGCCAGTAGTCACGGACCGAGAGCACGGGGCTACACCTTC. It yields the protein CASSHGPRARGYTF.

In regard to this clonotype: This may arise from a read error, as a much more abundant clone is one base away. The V call is TRBV18, the J call TRBJ2-5; D gene ambiguous. V was shortened by 2 bases and J by 5 bases, with 9 bases between the two germline ends. Germline CDR1 reads KGHSH; CDR2 reads LQKENI. The CDR3 totals 13 residues. The CDR3 spells CASSPNLHETQYF. Written as DNA, the CDR3 is TGTGCCAGCTCACCAAACCTCCATGAGACCCAGTACTTC.

The chain combines TRBV2 with TRBJ1-4; D ambiguous. V shed 3 bases and J shed 5 bases, with 10 bases lying between them. This CDR3 is built from 14 residues. The germline V gene encodes CDR1 SNHLY and CDR2 FYNNEI. CDR3 sequence reads: CASSDGPPNEKLFF. As DNA, the CDR3 is TGTGCCAGCAGTGATGGGCCGCCAAATGAAAAACTGTTTTTT.

This clonotype was counted many times. The chain recombines TRBV20-1 with TRBJ1-6; TRBD1 aligns across 9 bases. Trimming at V came to 0 bases and at J to 6 bases, leaving 12 bases not matched to a gene. The CDR3 has 18 residues. The germline V gene has CDR1 DFQATT and CDR2 SNEGSKA (reference sequence). The CDR3 loop is CSAREPGQGVSSNSPLHF. As DNA, the CDR3 is TGCAGTGCTAGAGAACCGGGACAGGGAGTTTCAAGTAATTCACCCCTCCACTTT.

The CDR3 DNA follows: TGCGCCAGCAGCCAAGTGGCGGGAGTGGACGGCTACACCTTC. Its translation: CASSQVAGVDGYTF. This chain links TRBV4-3 with TRBJ1-2, with D unresolved. V gave up 1 base and J gave up 8 bases, with 14 bases separating them. The length of the CDR3 is 14 residues. In germline, CDR1 is LGHNA, CDR2 YSLEER.

As for this clonotype: This may be a read error: a much more frequent sequence differs by one nucleotide. V usage is TRBV20-1 and J usage is TRBJ2-1; perhaps TRBD1 as D (6 bases). The CDR3 runs 15 residues. The V gene lost 5 bases and the J gene lost 4 bases, with 18 bases spanning the gap. CDR1 and CDR2 (germline): DFQATT, SNEGSKA (reference sequence). Written as DNA, the CDR3 is TGCAGTGCTTCCGATCCCAGGGGTAGATACAATGAGCAGTTCTTC. Its protein product is CSASDPRGRYNEQFF.

This clonotype has only a few counts. The CDR3 region is CASSSFGGDTQYF. CDR3 nucleotides: TGTGCCAGCAGTTCCTTTGGGGGTGATACGCAGTATTTT. V and J are TRBV6-2 or TRBV6-3 and TRBJ2-3; possibly TRBD1 or TRBD2 for D (5 bases each). CDR3 size: 13 residues. CDR1 is MNHEY, CDR2 SVGEGT, per germline. The ends were cut back, 4 bases at V and 6 bases at J, with 11 bases in the middle.

The table lists this clonotype with a few counts. The chain's CDR3 is CSVDQGQGSYEQYF. The CDR3, as DNA: TGCAGCGTTGACCAGGGCCAAGGGTCCTACGAGCAGTACTTC. The V and J genes are TRBV29-1 and TRBJ2-7, with D perhaps TRBD1 (5 bases). Deletions cut 3 bases from V and 1 base from J, with 13 bases between. CDR3 length: 14 amino acids. Germline V gives CDR1 SQVTM, CDR2 ANQGSEA.

The V gene is TRBV2, the J gene TRBJ1-4, with 8 bases matching TRBD1. Looked up from germline, CDR1 is SNHLY and CDR2 is FYNNEI. The CDR3 has 15 residues. The trim removed 8 bases at V and 3 bases at J, leaving 8 bases unmatched. This CDR3 reads CASVRGQVPNEKLFF. Here the CDR3 DNA reads TGTGCCAGCGTCAGGGGACAGGTTCCTAATGAAAAACTGTTTTTT.

The rearrangement joins TRBV29-1 to TRBJ2-3; unclear D gene. CDR1 SQVTM and CDR2 ANQGSEA come from the germline V gene. The CDR3 extends over 12 amino acids. CDR3 in amino acids: CSSAIRTDTQYF. CDR3 coding DNA: TGCAGTTCGGCTATCCGCACAGATACGCAGTATTTT.